The 28 T cell receptor beta chains given below trace back to one sample, sequenced in a study of T cells after yellow fever vaccination. TCRdb reanalysed the 5' RACE reads using MiXCR and keeps one entry per CDR3 protein. The sample holds around 180,000 distinct CDR3 sequences, about 6.2% seen once. The specimen comprised CD4+ T cells sorted from PBMCs, sampled on the day of the first yellow fever vaccination. These receptors originate from a man aged 18 to 29 who received the YFV17D yellow fever vaccine.

This clonotype was picked up a small number of times. The chain employs TRBV12-3 or TRBV12-4 and TRBJ2-3; no firm D call. The V gene lost 7 bases and the J gene lost 0 bases, with 11 bases spanning the gap. The CDR3 loop spans 14 amino acids. CDR3 DNA: TGTGCCAGCACGCTGGCAAGTAGCACAGATACGCAGTATTTT. Translated, it gives CASTLASSTDTQYF.

This clonotype was counted between two and nine times. The rearrangement joins TRBV7-2 to TRBJ2-3, with D perhaps matching TRBD1 (6 bases). V lost 8 bases to trimming and J lost 0 bases, with 18 bases between them. This CDR3 is built from 16 residues. The V gene's germline CDR1 is SGHTA and CDR2 FQGNSA. The CDR3: CASLPHRDKSTDTQYF. The CDR3 DNA sequence: TGTGCCAGCCTACCCCACCGGGACAAAAGCACAGATACGCAGTATTTT.

The chain has TRBV27 and TRBJ2-7; D is unresolved. V lost 0 bases, J lost 3 bases, and 9 bases lay in between. Germline V gives CDR1 MNHEY, CDR2 SMNVEV (reference sequence). This CDR3 is 14 amino acids long. The CDR3 region has the DNA TGTGCCAGCAGTTTATCAAAGGGATTCTACGAGCAGTACGTC. Translating it yields CASSLSKGFYEQYV.

This clonotype occurred many times. The V call is TRBV7-2, the J call TRBJ2-3; D gene ambiguous. This CDR3 is 14 amino acids long. Germline V gene sequence: CDR1 SGHTA, CDR2 FQGNSA. V was pared by 1 base and J by 4 bases, with 9 bases between. The CDR3 spells CASSLETAADTQYF. In DNA form, the CDR3 reads TGTGCCAGCAGCTTAGAGACCGCGGCAGATACGCAGTATTTT.

This clonotype was detected only a few times. CDR3 nucleotide sequence: TGTGCCAGCAGCAGGGGGGGAGTGAGATATGGCTACACCTTC. Its protein product is CASSRGGVRYGYTF. J is TRBJ1-2 and V is TRBV12-3 or TRBV12-4, with 7 bases aligning to TRBD1. J was trimmed by 5 bases and V by 6 bases; bases with no gene match: 9. This CDR3 has 14 amino acids.

The table lists this clonotype with a few counts. This chain uses TRBV15 with TRBJ2-3; 9 bases are shared with TRBD2. The CDR3 length is 16 residues. The V and J ends lost 0 bases and 1 base, in that order; junction bases with no gene match: 2. Per germline, CDR1 LNHNV and CDR2 YYDKDF (reference sequence). DNA for the CDR3: TGTGCCACCAGCAGAGACCAGCGGGGGGGCACAGATACGCAGTATTTT. It encodes CATSRDQRGGTDTQYF.

This clonotype was picked up many times. This chain connects TRBV6-2 or TRBV6-3 to TRBJ1-2, with 8 bases that match TRBD1. J was trimmed by 4 bases and V by 5 bases; bases with no gene match: 15. CDR1 MNHEY and CDR2 SVGEGT come from the germline V gene. This CDR3 is 17 amino acids long. For the CDR3, the DNA is TGTGCCAGCAGTCAATCATCGACAGGGGATTCCAGCTATGGCTACACCTTC. Translated: CASSQSSTGDSSYGYTF.

This clonotype was counted many times. The genes are TRBV4-2 and TRBJ1-3; D gene unclear. This CDR3 comprises 14 residues. Trimming left V 2 bases short and J 7 bases short, with 12 bases between. Per the germline V gene, CDR1 is LGHNA and CDR2 is YNFKEQ. DNA of the CDR3: TGTGCCAGCAGCCAATCCGACCCGTGGAACACCATATATTTT. This sequence encodes CASSQSDPWNTIYF.

This clonotype was found a few times. V and J are TRBV7-2 and TRBJ1-3; D might be TRBD1 (6 bases). V lost 5 bases to trimming and J lost 2 bases, with 13 bases between them. This CDR3 spans 15 amino acids. CDR1 is SGHTA and CDR2 is FQGNSA in the germline V gene. CDR3 sequence (DNA): TGTGCCAGCAGCCCCGGGGCAGGGGCTGGAAACACCATATATTTT. It is translated as CASSPGAGAGNTIYF. Full variable domain (rest looked up from reference TRBV7-2 and TRBJ1-3): GAGVSQSPSNKVTEKGKDVELRCDPISGHTALYWYRQSLGQGLEFLIYFQGNSAPDKSGLPSDRFSAERTGGSVSTLTIQRTQQEDSAVYLCASSPGAGAGNTIYFGEGSWLTVV.

This clonotype was picked up a small number of times. DNA for the CDR3: TGTGCCAGCAGCAGCCGGGGCCCGGGTGAGCAGTTCTTC. It specifies CASSSRGPGEQFF. The chain recombines TRBV6-4 with TRBJ2-1; perhaps D is TRBD1 or TRBD2 (5 bases each). V gave up 6 bases and J gave up 9 bases, with 15 bases separating them. Looked up from germline, CDR1 is MRHNA and CDR2 is SNTAGT. The CDR3 is 13 residues long.

The V gene is TRBV20-1, the J gene TRBJ1-2; D gene unclear. Germline CDR1 and CDR2: DFQATT and SNEGSKA (reference sequence). This CDR3 has 16 residues. Trimming took 3 bases from V and 0 from J, leaving 17 bases between them. CDR3 amino acids: CSARPGWAGANYGYTF. CDR3 nucleotide sequence: TGCAGTGCTAGGCCGGGCTGGGCAGGAGCTAACTATGGCTACACCTTC.

This clonotype turned up a few times. V gene TRBV2 combines with J gene TRBJ1-4; 9 nucleotides align to TRBD1. J lost 7 bases, V lost 5 bases, and 2 bases had no gene match. The V gene's germline CDR1 is SNHLY and CDR2 FYNNEI. This CDR3 has 13 amino acids. The CDR3 spells CASSWDRAEKLFF. CDR3 coding DNA: TGTGCCAGCAGTTGGGACAGGGCTGAAAAACTGTTTTTT.

The sample holds a few counts of this clonotype. The rearrangement uses TRBV5-6 and TRBJ2-1; D ambiguous. CDR3 length: 13 amino acids. V lost 5 bases, J lost 9 bases, and 15 bases lay in between. Germline CDR1 and CDR2: SGHDT and YYEEEE. CDR3 DNA: TGTGCCAGCAGAAAGACCAACCGCGCTGAGCAGTTCTTC. Translated, it gives CASRKTNRAEQFF.

This clonotype has a handful of counts. CDR3 nucleotide sequence: TGTGCCAGTAGTATAAGAGGTCGGAGCTACGAGCAGTACTTC. This codes for CASSIRGRSYEQYF. This chain links TRBV19 with TRBJ2-7; D is unresolved. V was shortened by 2 bases and J by 3 bases, with 11 bases between the two germline ends. Germline-derived CDR1 and CDR2 are LNHDA and SQIVND (reference sequence). The CDR3 extends over 14 amino acids.

This clonotype was seen many times. The rearrangement joins TRBV20-1 to TRBJ2-5, with D possibly TRBD1 on 5 matching bases. Germline values: CDR1 DFQATT, CDR2 SNEGSKA (reference sequence). Trimming cost V 4 bases and J 7 bases, with 13 bases left between them. The CDR3 extends over 12 amino acids. In DNA, the CDR3 is TGCAGTGCTATTGTCGTTAGGGGGACCCAGTACTTC. It yields the protein CSAIVVRGTQYF.

This clonotype was seen at least ten times. This chain joins TRBV6-1 and TRBJ2-7, with 7 nucleotides matching TRBD1. The CDR3 consists of 13 residues. Germline CDR1 reads MNHNS; CDR2 reads SASEGT. The V gene end was trimmed by 4 bases and the J gene end by 2 bases; junction bases not matched to a gene: 2. As DNA, the CDR3 is TGTGCCAGCAGTGTTACAGGGGCCTACGAGCAGTACGTC. Encoded protein: CASSVTGAYEQYV.

This clonotype was counted only a few times. The genes are TRBV12-3 or TRBV12-4 and TRBJ1-1; D remains ambiguous. Trimming stripped 3 bases from V and 4 bases from J, with 9 bases between. CDR3 size: 13 residues. CDR3 loop: CASSLQESTEAFF. The CDR3 bases are TGTGCCAGCAGTTTGCAGGAGAGCACTGAAGCTTTCTTT.

This clonotype has at least ten counts. The chain combines TRBV4-3 with TRBJ2-3, with TRBD2 matching over 14 bases. After removal of 3 bases from V and 0 bases from J, the junction contained 8 bases not matched to a gene. CDR3 length: 19 amino acids. Germline V lookup: CDR1 LGHNA, CDR2 YSLEER. The CDR3 DNA reads as TGCGCCAGCAGCCACCGCACGGGACTAGCGGGGGAAAGCACAGATACGCAGTATTTT. It translates to CASSHRTGLAGESTDTQYF.

Turning to this clonotype: With a much larger clone just one base away, this may be a read error. The chain couples TRBV3-1 to TRBJ2-5; D gene uncertain. Germline CDR1 and CDR2: LGHDT and YNNKEL (reference sequence). V dropped 4 bases and J dropped 2 bases, with 11 bases sitting between them. The CDR3 is made up of 14 amino acids. The CDR3 loop is CASSLETHQETQYF. DNA for the CDR3: TGTGCCAGCAGCCTCGAGACACATCAAGAGACCCAGTACTTC.

This clonotype was picked up many times. The chain recombines TRBV7-2 with TRBJ2-1; possibly TRBD2 for D (5 bases). Per the germline V gene, CDR1 is SGHTA and CDR2 is FQGNSA. The CDR3 runs 14 residues. The V end was cut by 0 bases, the J end by 4 bases, with 7 bases between. CDR3 DNA: TGTGCCAGCAGCTTAGCTAGCGTGTACAATGAGCAGTTCTTC. This gives the protein CASSLASVYNEQFF.

This clonotype was counted ten times or more. This chain links TRBV5-1 with TRBJ2-5; 7 bases line up with TRBD2. The CDR3 is 13 residues long. V was pared by 2 bases and J by 3 bases, with 1 base of the junction left unmatched. In germline, CDR1 is SGHRS, CDR2 YFSETQ. CDR3 nucleotides: TGCGCCAGCAGCTTTGCGGGGGAAGAGACCCAGTACTTC. It translates to CASSFAGEETQYF.

This chain uses TRBV6-4 with TRBJ1-1; D unresolved. CDR1 and CDR2 from the germline V gene are MRHNA and SNTAGT. V was clipped by 5 bases and J by 5 bases, with 12 bases between them. The CDR3 has 13 residues. The CDR3 nucleotides read TGTGCCAGCAGTCGTACATGGTGGACTGAAGCTTTCTTT. Protein product: CASSRTWWTEAFF.

This clonotype appeared many times. V usage is TRBV4-3 and J usage is TRBJ2-5; D tentatively fits TRBD1 or TRBD2 (5 bases each). Germline values: CDR1 LGHNA, CDR2 YSLEER. The V end lost 1 base, the J end lost 4 bases, and 10 bases lay between the germline ends. This CDR3 contains 14 residues. CDR3 sequence reads: CASSQASGTETQYF. The CDR3 DNA reads TGCGCCAGCAGCCAAGCGTCCGGGACAGAGACCCAGTACTTC.

This clonotype appeared many times. Germline is not matched at one junction end, which may reflect a read error. V is TRBV5-1 and J is TRBJ2-7; D uncertain. Per germline, CDR1 SGHRS and CDR2 YFSETQ. There are 12 residues in the CDR3. The CDR3 nucleotides are TGCGCCAGCACTGATGACGGTTCCCCCTCGAGCTTC. Amino acids: CASTDDGSPSSF.

A few counts support this clonotype. V is TRBV29-1 and J is TRBJ1-3; D ambiguous. Germline V gene lookup returns CDR1 SQVTM and CDR2 ANQGSEA. This CDR3 contains 13 residues. The ends were cut back, 4 bases at V and 0 bases at J, with 7 bases in the middle. The CDR3 region is CSVGHGSGNTIYF. The CDR3 bases are TGCAGCGTTGGACACGGCTCTGGAAACACCATATATTTT.

This clonotype was observed many times. The rearrangement joins TRBV5-4 to TRBJ2-1, with TRBD2 matching over 9 bases. CDR3 length equals 16 residues. Per the germline V gene, CDR1 is SGHNT and CDR2 is YYREEE (reference sequence). Trimming removed 2 bases from V and 6 bases from J; junction bases left unmatched: 9. The CDR3 is CASSFGGGASGNEQFF. CDR3 coding DNA: TGTGCCAGCAGCTTCGGCGGGGGGGCCTCTGGCAATGAGCAGTTCTTC.

In this sample, this clonotype turned up a few times. The chain couples TRBV4-1 to TRBJ2-1, with 7 positions matching TRBD1. The CDR3 contains 14 residues. Germline V lookup: CDR1 MGHRA, CDR2 YSYEKL. Unmatched junction bases numbered 3, after V lost 5 bases and J lost 2 bases. Written as DNA, the CDR3 is TGCGCCAGCAGCGCCCAGGGGGCCTACAATGAGCAGTTCTTC. As protein: CASSAQGAYNEQFF.

This chain joins TRBV20-1 and TRBJ2-3; TRBD2 might be the D (6 bases). V lost 4 bases and J lost 0, with 11 bases in between. The CDR3 spans 14 residues. CDR1 and CDR2 from the germline V gene are DFQATT and SNEGSKA (reference sequence). CDR3 coding DNA: TGCAGTGCTAATGCGGGGCCCAGCACAGATACGCAGTATTTT. Its protein product is CSANAGPSTDTQYF.